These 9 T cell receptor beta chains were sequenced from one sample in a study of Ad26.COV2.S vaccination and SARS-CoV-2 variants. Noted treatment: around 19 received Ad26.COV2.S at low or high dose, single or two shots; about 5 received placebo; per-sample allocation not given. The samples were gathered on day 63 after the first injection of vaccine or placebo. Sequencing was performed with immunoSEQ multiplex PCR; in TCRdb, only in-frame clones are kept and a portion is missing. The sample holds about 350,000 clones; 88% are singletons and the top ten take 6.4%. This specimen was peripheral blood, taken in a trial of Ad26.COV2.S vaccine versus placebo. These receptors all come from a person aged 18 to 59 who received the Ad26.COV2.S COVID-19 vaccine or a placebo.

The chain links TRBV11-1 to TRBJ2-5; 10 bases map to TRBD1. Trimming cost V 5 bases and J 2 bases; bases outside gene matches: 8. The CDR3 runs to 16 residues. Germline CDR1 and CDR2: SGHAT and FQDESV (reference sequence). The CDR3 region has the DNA TGTGCCAGCAGCACGGGGCCGGGACAGGGGCAAGAGACCCAGTACTTC. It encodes CASSTGPGQGQETQYF. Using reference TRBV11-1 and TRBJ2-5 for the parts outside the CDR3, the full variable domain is EAEVAQSPRYKITEKSQAVAFWCDPISGHATLYWYRQILGQGPELLVQFQDESVVDDSQLPKDRFSAERLKGVDSTLKIQPAELGDSAMYLCASSTGPGQGQETQYFGPGTRLLVL.

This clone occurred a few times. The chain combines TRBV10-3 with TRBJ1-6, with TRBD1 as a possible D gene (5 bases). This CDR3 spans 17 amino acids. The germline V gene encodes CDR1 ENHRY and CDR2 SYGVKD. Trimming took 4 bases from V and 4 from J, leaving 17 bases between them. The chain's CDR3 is CAISANNGGRYNSPLHF. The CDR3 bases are TGTGCCATCAGTGCCAACAACGGGGGACGTTATAATTCACCCCTCCACTTT.

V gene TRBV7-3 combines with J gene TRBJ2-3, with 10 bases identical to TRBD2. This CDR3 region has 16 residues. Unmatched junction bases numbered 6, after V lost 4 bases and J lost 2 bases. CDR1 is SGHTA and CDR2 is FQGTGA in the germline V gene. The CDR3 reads CASSSVAGGHTDTQYF. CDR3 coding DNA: TGTGCCAGCAGCTCCGTAGCGGGGGGCCACACAGATACGCAGTATTTT.

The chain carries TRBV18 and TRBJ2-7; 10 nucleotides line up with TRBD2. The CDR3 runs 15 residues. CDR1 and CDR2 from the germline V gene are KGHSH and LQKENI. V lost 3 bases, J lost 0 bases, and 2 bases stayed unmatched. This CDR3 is CASSPGLALSYEQYF. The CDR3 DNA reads TGTGCCAGCTCACCGGGACTAGCGCTCTCCTACGAGCAGTACTTC.

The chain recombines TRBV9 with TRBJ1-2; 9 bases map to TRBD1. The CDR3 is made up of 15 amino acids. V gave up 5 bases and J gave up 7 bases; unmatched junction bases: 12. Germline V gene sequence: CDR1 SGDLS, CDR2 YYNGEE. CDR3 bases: TGTGCCAGCAGTGATGGGACAGGGAAATCGTCTGGCTACACCTTC. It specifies CASSDGTGKSSGYTF.

The CDR3, as DNA: TGCGCCAGCAGCTTGGGGCAGGGGGCAGGGGAGCAGTTCTTC. Protein product: CASSLGQGAGEQFF. The V gene is TRBV5-1, the J gene TRBJ2-1; 8 bases map to TRBD1. The J segment lost 10 bases and the V segment lost 0 bases, leaving 6 bases of the junction unmatched. Germline V CDR1 and CDR2: SGHRS, YFSETQ. The CDR3 loop spans 14 amino acids.

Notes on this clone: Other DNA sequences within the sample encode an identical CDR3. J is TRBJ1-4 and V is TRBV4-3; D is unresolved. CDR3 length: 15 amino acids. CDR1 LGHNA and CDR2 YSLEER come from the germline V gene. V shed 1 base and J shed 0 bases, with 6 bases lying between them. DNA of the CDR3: TGCGCCAGCAGCCAAGGGGTTGCAACTAATGAAAAACTGTTTTTT. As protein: CASSQGVATNEKLFF.

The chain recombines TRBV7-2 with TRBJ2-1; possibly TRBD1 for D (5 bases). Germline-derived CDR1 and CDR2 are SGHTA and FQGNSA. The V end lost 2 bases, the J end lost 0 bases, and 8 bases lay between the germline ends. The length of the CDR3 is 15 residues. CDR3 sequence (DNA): TGTGCCAGCAGCTTAATGACAGCCTCCTACAATGAGCAGTTCTTC. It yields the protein CASSLMTASYNEQFF.

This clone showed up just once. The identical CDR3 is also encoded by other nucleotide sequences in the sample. CDR3 loop: CASRPNRGRGYYGYTF. CDR3 bases: TGTGCCAGCAGACCCAATCGGGGGAGGGGGTACTATGGCTACACCTTC. The chain has TRBV27 and TRBJ1-2, with D tentatively TRBD1 (6 bases). V was pared by 6 bases and J by 3 bases, with 20 bases between. The CDR3 has 16 amino acids. The V gene's germline CDR1 is MNHEY and CDR2 SMNVEV (reference sequence).